The clone carrying this T cell receptor (beta chain) has ten or more counts. Antigen: not known. Per the original data handling: Using the CDR3 differences seen across clinicopathological groups, the authors built a distant-metastasis classifier for papillary thyroid cancer, which was meant to discriminate distant-metastatic patients. TCRdb re-called clones from the PCR reads using MiXCR. Clone size and V and J calls follow TCRdb, not the original study. Altogether tens of thousands of clones are present, 15% being singletons, with the ten largest covering 38%. From germline, CDR1 is MNHNS and CDR2 SASEGT. This CDR3 has 13 amino acids. V was shortened by 5 bases and J by 10 bases, with 17 bases between the two germline ends. The data were obtained in a study of metastatic and nonmetastatic thyroid tumors. About the study: It was across blood and tumor or nodule tissue from malignant and benign thyroid patients that repertoires were compared. Study-level points and caveats: Reports indicated that malignant thyroid tumors showed significantly higher TCR beta diversity than benign nodules did, in blood and tumor.

Every patient underwent thyroid surgery untreated. The sample taken for sequencing was blood. The sequence was collected from a female donor with papillary thyroid cancer or a benign thyroid nodule (not recorded which). Some clones in this sample may be carry-over from other donors' samples. The chain couples TRBV6-1 to TRBJ1-1; D is uncertain. The CDR3 here is CASSYMNREGAFF. The CDR3 bases are TGTGCCAGCAGTTATATGAATCGGGAGGGAGCTTTCTTT.